This T cell receptor beta chain emerged from a study of identical twins. Trimming left V 1 base short and J 7 bases short, with 4 bases between. This CDR3 is built from 12 residues. Germline-derived CDR1 and CDR2 are MGHDK and SYGVNS. There are a few counts of this clonotype. Each CDR3 protein gets one entry after TCRdb re-called the 5' RACE reads with MiXCR. The table includes 460,000 or so distinct CDR3 sequences, 13% to 15% detected once. This sample also appeared in a second study, on yellow fever vaccine responses in identical twins. That work adds: Convergence reportedly seemed to mark part of the twins' vaccine T cell response, with personalization marking the rest.

This chain joins TRBV25-1 and TRBJ2-2; D is unclear. Sample: CD4+ T cells sorted from blood. This clonotype was sampled from a woman younger than 30 in good health. CDR3 sequence: CASSEFVGELFF. Here the CDR3 DNA reads TGTGCCAGCAGTGAATTTGTCGGGGAGCTGTTTTTT.